This T cell receptor (beta chain) is from a study of blood T cells in healthy people across ages. Roughly 10 milliliters of peripheral blood were drawn from each donor into EDTA-treated tubes. General study findings and limits: Percentage of naive T cells showed a strong correlation with TCR beta diversity.

Trimming removed 0 bases from V and 4 bases from J; junction bases left unmatched: 3. The CDR3 covers 16 residues. The germline V gene encodes CDR1 MNHEY and CDR2 SVGAGI. Together with a sample-barcoded 5' primer, a J-beta primer mix was included in a second PCR lasting roughly 7 to 11 cycles. TCRdb re-called the 5' RACE reads through MiXCR, storing one row per CDR3 protein. The data contain roughly 800,000 distinct CDR3 sequences, 25% of them seen just once; the ten biggest clones take up more than 3%. Details on this clonotype: Its antigen remains unknown.

The sample was also linked to a second study, of T cells of mothers and their children.

The specimen was blood. This sequence was found in a boy between 5 and 17 years old in good health. V usage is TRBV6-5 and J usage is TRBJ2-1; TRBD2 agrees at 10 bases. CDR3 sequence: CASSYSRTSGYNEQFF. The DNA of the CDR3 is TGTGCCAGCAGTTACTCACGGACTAGCGGTTACAATGAGCAGTTCTTC.